A selection of T cell receptor beta chains follows, all from one sample in a study of vaccination and CD4 T cells after COVID-19. No antigen has been assigned to these receptors. Via MiXCR, TCRdb re-called the PCR reads, giving one row per CDR3 protein. The sample contains some 4,000 distinct CDR3 sequences, over 20% of which appear only once. Material: CD4+ T cells from blood, cultured in vitro. Source of these receptors: a human donor who had recovered from COVID-19. CDR3s include the opening cysteine and the closing phenylalanine or tryptophan. The D gene is left open where the match is weak. Clone size appears in some rows only: once, few, many, or a class for an expanded clone.

j_call	d_call	v_call	clone_size	cdr3_aa
TRBJ1-3	NA	TRBV14	NA	CASSSWIPGDTIYF
TRBJ1-2	TRBD1	TRBV2	NA	CASRSDRENYTF
TRBJ1-3	NA	TRBV20-1	NA	CNALGGPHSGNTIYF
TRBJ2-7	NA	TRBV11-2	few	CASSPGMEQYF
TRBJ2-5	TRBD2	TRBV6-1	NA	CASSPGLAGGLAETQYF
TRBJ1-1	TRBD1	TRBV25-1	medium-sized	CASSDIDRGKSEAFF
TRBJ1-5	NA	TRBV6-4	NA	CASSDPQGRVNQPQHF
TRBJ2-3	NA	TRBV6-1	NA	CASTSSSDTQYF
TRBJ1-6	NA	TRBV7-9	NA	CASSAGTAKGSPLHF
TRBJ2-7	TRBD1	TRBV5-1	NA	CASSPIQGNRHEQYF
TRBJ2-5	NA	TRBV2	NA	CASSEAWQVETQYF
TRBJ1-2	NA	TRBV11-1	few	CASSSPTEPFGGYTF
TRBJ1-1	NA	TRBV5-1	few	CASSFGGGMNTEAFF
TRBJ2-2	TRBD2	TRBV4-2	few	CASSQERTSPGELFF
TRBJ1-3	NA	TRBV9	NA	CASSVGDSGNTIYF
TRBJ1-6	NA	TRBV19	NA	CASTAPEIRGSPLHF
TRBJ2-5	NA	TRBV20-1	few	CSARDGAGGQETQYF
TRBJ2-7	NA	TRBV19	few	CASSPIAGNNYEQYF
TRBJ2-5	NA	TRBV7-9	medium-sized	CASSLASGQETQYF
TRBJ2-7	NA	TRBV27	NA	CASSFRDGAYEQYF
TRBJ1-2	NA	TRBV2	few	CASSDRMGYGYTF
TRBJ1-3	TRBD1	TRBV6-1	few	CASKQGAAGNTIYF
TRBJ2-1	TRBD2	TRBV20-1	few	CSGGEGGSSYNEQFF
TRBJ1-6	NA	TRBV5-8	NA	CASSHGRPNSPLHF
TRBJ2-2	TRBD1	TRBV19	NA	CASSIGPGQATTGELFF
TRBJ1-6	NA	TRBV5-1	few	CASSFQSSYNSPLHF